This note documents a single T cell receptor beta chain sequence. What it binds is not known. The protocol was immunoSEQ multiplex PCR, while the TCRdb copy is restricted to in-frame clones and leaves out a portion. The sample shows under 200,000 clones, around 88% of them seen only once. V shed 0 bases and J shed 5 bases, with 9 bases lying between them. CDR1 and CDR2 from the germline V gene are SGDLS and YYNGEE. The length of the CDR3 is 14 residues. The data stem from a study of T cell responses to AZD1222 COVID-19 vaccine. General observations from the study: Seropositive AZD1222 recipients at baseline numbered only 5 to 7.

The sequence was collected from an adult who received the AZD1222 COVID-19 vaccine. The sample in question was peripheral blood, obtained 28 days after the second AZD1222 dose. The chain joins TRBV9 to TRBJ2-1; D gene ambiguous. CDR3 in DNA: TGTGCCAGCAGCGTAGGGGCCCGGGACAATGAGCAGTTCTTC. This codes for CASSVGARDNEQFF.